The T cell receptor (beta chain) under discussion was sequenced for a study of metastatic and nonmetastatic thyroid tumors. V was cut by 1 base and J by 3 bases, with 3 bases left in between. CDR1 SGHRS and CDR2 YFSETQ come from the germline V gene. The CDR3 is made up of 12 amino acids. This clone was recorded many times. Using MiXCR, TCRdb reanalyzed the PCR reads. The sample consists of about 36,000 clones, under 25% of them appearing once. All patients were treatment-naive before thyroid surgery. The rearrangement joins TRBV5-1 to TRBJ2-3, with D unresolved. This clonotype originated in a female donor with papillary thyroid cancer or a benign thyroid nodule (not recorded which). Some clones in this sample may be carry-over from other donors' samples. The specimen sequenced was blood. CDR3 sequence: CASSLKTDTQYF. CDR3 DNA: TGCGCCAGCAGCTTGAAAACAGATACGCAGTATTTT. The variable domain in full, with the rest retrieved from reference TRBV5-1 and TRBJ2-3, is KAGVTQTPRYLIKTRGQQVTLSCSPISGHRSVSWYQQTPGQGLQFLFEYFSETQRNKGNFPGRFSGRQFSNSRSEMNVSTLELGDSALYLCASSLKTDTQYFGPGTRLTVL.